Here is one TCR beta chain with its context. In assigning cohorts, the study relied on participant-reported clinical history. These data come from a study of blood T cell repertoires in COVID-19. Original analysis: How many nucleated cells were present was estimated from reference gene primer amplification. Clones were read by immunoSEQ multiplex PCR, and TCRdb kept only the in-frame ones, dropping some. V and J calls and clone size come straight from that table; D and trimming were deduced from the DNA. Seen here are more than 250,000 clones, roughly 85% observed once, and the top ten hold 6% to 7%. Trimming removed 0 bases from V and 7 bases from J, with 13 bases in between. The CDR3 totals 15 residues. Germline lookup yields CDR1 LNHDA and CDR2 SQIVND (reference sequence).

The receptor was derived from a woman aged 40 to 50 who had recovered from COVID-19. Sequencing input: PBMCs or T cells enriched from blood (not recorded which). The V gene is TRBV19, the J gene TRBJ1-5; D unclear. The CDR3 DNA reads TGTGCCAGTAGTATAGAGGCGGGAAGAGGACAGCCCCAGCATTTT. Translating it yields CASSIEAGRGQPQHF.